Listed here is a single TCR beta chain. What it binds is unknown. Sequencing used immunoSEQ multiplex PCR; TCRdb keeps in-frame clones, though not all of them. The repertoire consists of 50,000 to 65,000 clones, with roughly four fifths occurring once and the leading ten covering approximately 25%. The entry originates in a study of T cell responses to AZD1222 COVID-19 vaccine. Regarding the study as a whole: Spike as a whole was targeted by vaccine-associated CD4 TCRs, dominant at 160-218 and 743-854. Baseline seropositivity characterized only six AZD1222 recipients.

The CDR3 consists of 15 residues. J gave up 3 bases and V 3 bases, and 8 bases lay outside the gene matches. Germline V lookup: CDR1 MDHEN, CDR2 SYDVKM. Sample: peripheral blood, taken 28 days after the second AZD1222 dose. The chain employs TRBV28 and TRBJ2-7; 7 nucleotides align to TRBD2. The receptor was isolated from an adult who received the AZD1222 COVID-19 vaccine. The CDR3 here is CASSLGSGGSYEQYF. DNA of the CDR3: TGTGCCAGCAGTTTGGGGTCGGGCGGGAGCTACGAGCAGTACTTC.